The rows below give T cell receptor beta chains drawn from one sample of a study of PD-1 blockade in mismatch repair-deficient tumors. Profiling relied on immunoSEQ multiplex PCR, and the TCRdb table lists in-frame clones only, not all of them. The data hold approximately 120,000 clones, with roughly nine tenths observed a single time. The specimen comprised peripheral blood, sampled 44 weeks after starting pembrolizumab. The receptors derive from an adult with mismatch repair-deficient cancer. Each CDR3 is given with its conserved first and last residue. D genes are given only for firm matches. Only some rows state a clone size, as once, few, many or a class for expanded clones.

>-|TRBJ2-3|-|TRBV5-1
CASSLNGGVHTDTQYF
TGCGCCAGCAGCTTGAACGGGGGCGTGCACACAGATACGCAGTATTTT
>-|TRBJ1-5|TRBD1|TRBV7-8
CASSLGTGLPSGNQPQHF
TGTGCCAGCAGCTTAGGGACAGGCCTTCCGTCGGGCAATCAGCCCCAGCATTTT
>once|TRBJ2-7|TRBD1|TRBV4-3
CASSLRTGGPYEQYF
TGCGCCAGCAGCCTTCGGACAGGGGGGCCCTACGAGCAGTACTTC
>-|TRBJ2-5|-|TRBV30
CAWSVLGPATQYF
TGTGCCTGGAGTGTACTCGGGCCGGCGACCCAGTACTTC
>-|TRBJ2-7|TRBD2|TRBV6-5
CASRKRGFSYEQYF
TGTGCCAGCAGAAAGCGGGGGTTCTCCTACGAGCAGTACTTC
>-|TRBJ1-4|-|TRBV5-1
CASSLSGSNEKLFF
TGCGCCAGCAGCTTGAGCGGTTCCAATGAAAAACTGTTTTTT
>-|TRBJ2-7|-|TRBV4-2
CASSQDSGASYEQYF
TGTGCCAGCAGCCAAGATTCAGGTGCTTCCTACGAGCAGTACTTC
>-|TRBJ2-1|TRBD2|TRBV5-1
CASSFNLMTSGTIYNEQFF
TGCGCCAGCAGCTTCAACCTAATGACTAGCGGGACGATATACAATGAGCAGTTCTTC
>-|TRBJ2-7|TRBD1|TRBV9
CASSVGGTGVPYEQYF
TGTGCCAGCAGCGTAGGGGGGACAGGTGTACCCTACGAGCAGTACTTC
>-|TRBJ2-7|-|TRBV11-2
CASSLEVGLIDEQYF
TGTGCCAGCAGCTTAGAGGTGGGCCTGATCGACGAGCAGTACTTC
>-|TRBJ2-7|TRBD2|TRBV7-8
CASSLPGGYEQYF
TGTGCCAGCAGCTTACCGGGAGGCTACGAGCAGTACTTC
>few|TRBJ2-2|TRBD1|TRBV6-5
CASKQGMGTGELFF
TGTGCCAGCAAACAGGGGATGGGGACCGGGGAGCTGTTTTTT
>-|TRBJ1-1|-|TRBV15
CATSRDRAGMDTEAFF
TGTGCCACCAGCAGAGATCGGGCAGGGATGGACACTGAAGCTTTCTTT
>-|TRBJ2-1|TRBD2|TRBV7-2
CASSLITSGLADDEQFF
TGTGCCAGCAGCTTAATTACTTCGGGACTAGCCGACGATGAGCAGTTCTTC
>-|TRBJ2-7|TRBD1|TRBV4-1
CASSPAPGQGSYEQYF
TGCGCCAGCAGCCCTGCCCCGGGACAGGGGTCCTACGAGCAGTACTTC
>-|TRBJ2-7|-|TRBV7-9
CASRWTYEQYF
TGTGCAAGTCGCTGGACATACGAGCAGTACTTC
>few|TRBJ1-2|-|TRBV7-8
CASSLATGNYGYTF
TGTGCCAGCAGCTTAGCCACAGGGAACTATGGCTACACCTTC
>-|TRBJ2-7|-|TRBV4-1
CASSQDPVWSYEQYF
TGCGCCAGCAGCCAAGATCCGGTCTGGAGCTACGAGCAGTACTTC
>-|TRBJ2-1|TRBD1|TRBV28
CASSYPGQGSNEQFF
TGTGCCAGCAGTTATCCGGGACAGGGCTCCAATGAGCAGTTCTTC
>-|TRBJ2-1|TRBD2|TRBV19
CASKTSGSNNEQFF
TGTGCCAGTAAGACTAGCGGGAGTAACAATGAGCAGTTCTTC
>-|TRBJ2-7|TRBD2|TRBV28
CASSTPRRGSGNYEQYF
TGTGCCAGCAGTACCCCCCGGAGGGGTAGCGGGAACTACGAGCAGTACTTC
>-|TRBJ1-4|-|TRBV7-9
CASRWDNNEKLFF
TGTGCCAGTAGGTGGGACAATAATGAAAAACTGTTTTTT
>once|TRBJ2-1|-|TRBV7-9
CASSLSVLGSGNEQFF
TGTGCCAGCAGCTTATCTGTTCTCGGGAGTGGCAATGAGCAGTTCTTC
>once|TRBJ2-7|-|TRBV6-5
CASSLASSYEQYF
TGTGCCAGCAGTTTGGCTAGCTCCTACGAGCAGTACTTC
>many|TRBJ1-2|-|TRBV7-9
CASSLDSNYGYTF
TGTGCCAGCAGCCTGGACAGTAACTATGGCTACACCTTC
>-|TRBJ1-1|-|TRBV30
CAWARQDEPFF
TGTGCCTGGGCAAGACAGGATGAACCTTTCTTT
>-|TRBJ2-3|-|TRBV2
CASTSETGSTDTQYF
TGTGCCAGCACATCCGAGACGGGTAGCACAGATACGCAGTATTTT
>-|TRBJ2-3|TRBD2|TRBV7-8
CASTRWGGSYADTQYF
TGTGCCAGCACACGTTGGGGGGGAAGCTATGCAGATACGCAGTATTTT
>-|TRBJ2-1|TRBD1|TRBV5-1
CASSQDRAYNEQFF
TGCGCCAGCAGCCAGGACAGGGCCTACAATGAGCAGTTCTTC
>-|TRBJ2-2|TRBD2|TRBV30
CAWSRLAGGVGELFF
TGTGCCTGGAGCCGACTAGCGGGAGGTGTCGGGGAGCTGTTTTTT
>-|TRBJ2-1|-|TRBV6-1
CASSVVVQFF
TGTGCCAGCAGTGTGGTGGTGCAGTTCTTC
>few|TRBJ1-3|-|TRBV2
CASRFDRLSSGNTIYF
TGTGCCAGCAGGTTCGACAGACTTAGCTCTGGAAACACCATATATTTT
>once|TRBJ2-5|-|TRBV27
CASSPDPTEETQYF
TGTGCCAGCAGCCCAGATCCGACAGAAGAGACCCAGTACTTC
>-|TRBJ2-5|-|TRBV18
CASGGGGLETQYF
TGTGCCAGCGGGGGAGGGGGTCTCGAGACCCAGTACTTC
>-|TRBJ2-1|TRBD2|TRBV4-1
CASSQPTSGRAGSEQFF
TGCGCCAGCAGCCAACCGACTAGCGGGAGGGCCGGGAGTGAGCAGTTCTTC
>once|TRBJ2-1|TRBD2|TRBV11-2
CASSLDSIRTSGSREQFF
TGTGCCAGCAGCTTAGACTCCATTCGGACTAGCGGGAGCCGGGAGCAGTTCTTC
>once|TRBJ2-2|TRBD1|TRBV19
CASSNRDSYGTGELFF
TGTGCCAGTAGTAACCGGGACAGCTATGGGACCGGGGAGCTGTTTTTT
>-|TRBJ2-3|TRBD2|TRBV5-6
CASSLVGFSGRGDTQYF
TGTGCCAGCAGCTTGGTAGGGTTTAGCGGGAGGGGAGATACGCAGTATTTT
>-|TRBJ1-4|-|TRBV7-9
CASTTRDPATNEKLFF
TGTGCCAGCACCACACGGGACCCTGCAACTAATGAAAAACTGTTTTTT
>-|TRBJ1-2|-|TRBV7-9
CASRDQGGPDKNYGYTF
TGTGCCAGCAGGGATCAGGGAGGGCCCGATAAAAACTATGGCTACACCTTC
>-|TRBJ1-2|-|TRBV27
CASSLSGLHGYTF
TGTGCCAGCAGTTTATCGGGTCTTCATGGCTACACCTTC
>-|TRBJ2-1|-|TRBV2
CASSERPLSYNEQFF
TGTGCCAGCAGTGAAAGGCCTCTCTCCTACAATGAGCAGTTCTTC
>-|TRBJ2-2|-|TRBV6-1
CASKGPRGNTGELFF
TGTGCCAGCAAGGGGCCAAGGGGGAACACCGGGGAGCTGTTTTTT
>-|TRBJ1-1|-|TRBV5-8
CASSLGVAFF
TGTGCCAGCAGCTTGGGAGTAGCTTTCTTT